One and the same sample provided the 25 T cell receptor beta chains below, sequenced in a study of T-cell reconstitution after alpha-beta-depleted transplantation in children. Preparing the TCRbeta library involved the use of unique molecular identifiers. TCRdb called the PCR reads again in MiXCR, with one record for every CDR3 protein. This table has approximately 70,000 distinct CDR3 sequences, just under 5% appearing once. Sequencing used PBMCs, mostly from graft donor cells, obtained 180 days after TCRalphabeta/CD19-depleted stem cell transplant. The receptors were gathered from a boy less than two years old who had a stem cell transplant for acute myeloid leukemia, so the T cells may come from the graft donor.

There are many counts of this clonotype. This sequence joins TRBV5-6 and TRBJ1-4; 9 nucleotides align to TRBD1. The germline V gene has CDR1 SGHDT and CDR2 YYEEEE. V shed 1 base, J shed 5 bases, and the junction held 3 bases outside the gene matches. The CDR3 is 15 residues long. The CDR3 here is CASSLLTGGNEKLFF. CDR3 in DNA: TGTGCCAGCAGCTTGCTTACAGGGGGCAATGAAAAACTGTTTTTT. Variable domain in full (rest from reference TRBV5-6 and TRBJ1-4): DAGVTQSPTHLIKTRGQQVTLRCSPKSGHDTVSWYQQALGQGPQFIFQYYEEEERQRGNFPDRFSGHQFPNYSSELNVNALLLGDSALYLCASSLLTGGNEKLFFGSGTQLSVL.

This clonotype has a handful of counts. The chain employs TRBV5-6 and TRBJ2-3; a weak D match, TRBD1 (6 bases). The CDR3 extends over 15 amino acids. The V end lost 0 bases, the J end lost 3 bases, and 11 bases lay between the germline ends. CDR1 is SGHDT and CDR2 is YYEEEE in the germline V gene. As DNA, the CDR3 is TGTGCCAGCAGCTTGGGAGCAGGGGCGACAGATACGCAGTATTTT. Protein product: CASSLGAGATDTQYF.

This clonotype was seen repeatedly, ten times or more. The chain is built from TRBV29-1 and TRBJ2-2, with a possible D match to TRBD2 (5 bases). V dropped 7 bases and J dropped 5 bases, with 20 bases sitting between them. Per the germline V gene, CDR1 is SQVTM and CDR2 is ANQGSEA. The CDR3 contains 15 residues. The CDR3 DNA reads TGCAGCGCCCGACGGGGAGTCCACTTTACCGGGGAGCTGTTTTTT. This codes for CSARRGVHFTGELFF.

This clonotype has ten or more counts. The chain carries TRBV4-3 and TRBJ2-2; unclear D gene. The length of the CDR3 is 12 residues. From germline, CDR1 is LGHNA and CDR2 YSLEER. V shed 6 bases and J shed 7 bases, with 9 bases lying between them. The CDR3 here is CASRKEVGELFF. The CDR3 region has the DNA TGCGCCAGCAGAAAAGAAGTCGGGGAGCTGTTTTTT.

The sample holds many counts of this clonotype. The rearrangement joins TRBV20-1 to TRBJ2-7; 11 nucleotides line up with TRBD2. Germline loops: CDR1 DFQATT, CDR2 SNEGSKA (reference sequence). With V trimmed by 1 base and J by 4 bases, 9 bases remained unmatched. The CDR3 has 16 residues. The CDR3 is CSARGILAGGFYEQYF. CDR3 in DNA: TGCAGTGCTAGAGGGATTCTAGCGGGGGGATTTTACGAGCAGTACTTC.

This clonotype was seen repeatedly, ten times or more. The chain employs TRBV5-5 and TRBJ1-1; TRBD1 agrees at 7 bases. Per germline, CDR1 SGHKS and CDR2 YYEKEE (reference sequence). CDR3 length equals 15 residues. With V trimmed by 1 base and J by 2 bases, 5 bases remained unmatched. The CDR3 region is CASSLYGTDNTEAFF. As DNA, the CDR3 is TGTGCCAGCAGCTTGTATGGGACAGACAACACTGAAGCTTTCTTT.

This clonotype showed up many times. This rearrangement joins TRBV20-1 to TRBJ2-1; D remains ambiguous. Germline CDR1 reads DFQATT; CDR2 reads SNEGSKA (reference sequence). This CDR3 has 16 residues. V was cut by 1 base and J by 8 bases, with 21 bases left in between. The CDR3 region has the DNA TGCAGTGCTAGAGTCCCGCAGGCAAGGTACGGGTATGAGCAGTTCTTC. This encodes CSARVPQARYGYEQFF.

This clonotype was counted many times. This rearrangement joins TRBV20-1 to TRBJ1-5, with D possibly being TRBD1 (6 bases). The V gene lost 6 bases and the J gene lost 11 bases, with 20 bases spanning the gap. The CDR3 length is 13 residues. CDR1 and CDR2 from the germline V gene are DFQATT and SNEGSKA (reference sequence). CDR3 in amino acids: CSAQQGTLVAQHF. The CDR3 DNA is TGCAGTGCACAGCAGGGGACCCTCGTAGCCCAGCATTTT.

This clonotype was detected ten times or more. This sequence joins TRBV7-2 and TRBJ2-2, with 7 nucleotides matching TRBD1. V lost 3 bases to trimming and J lost 3 bases; unmatched junction nucleotides: 7. The length of the CDR3 is 16 residues. CDR1 is SGHTA, CDR2 FQGNSA, per germline. In DNA form, the CDR3 reads TGTGCCAGCAGCTTTACAGGGGAAAGGGACACCGGGGAGCTGTTTTTT. Protein: CASSFTGERDTGELFF. The full variable domain, with the rest looked up from reference TRBV7-2 and TRBJ2-2, is GAGVSQSPSNKVTEKGKDVELRCDPISGHTALYWYRQSLGQGLEFLIYFQGNSAPDKSGLPSDRFSAERTGGSVSTLTIQRTQQEDSAVYLCASSFTGERDTGELFFGEGSRLTVL.

Ten or more counts support this clonotype. The chain is built from TRBV12-3 or TRBV12-4 and TRBJ2-7; no firm D call. The CDR3 is 14 amino acids. Trimming removed 6 bases from V and 3 bases from J, with 15 bases in between. The CDR3 sequence is CASSPRAEYYEQYF. In DNA form, the CDR3 reads TGTGCCAGCAGCCCTCGGGCAGAGTACTACGAGCAGTACTTC.

At least ten counts were recorded for this clonotype. The chain combines TRBV9 with TRBJ1-1; no clear D gene. CDR1 is SGDLS and CDR2 is YYNGEE in the germline V gene. The CDR3 contains 13 residues. The V end was cut by 0 bases, the J end by 1 base, with 4 bases between. The CDR3 spells CASSVVPNTEAFF. The CDR3 DNA reads TGTGCCAGCAGCGTAGTTCCGAACACTGAAGCTTTCTTT. The complete variable domain, with remaining parts taken from reference TRBV9 and TRBJ1-1, reads DSGVTQTPKHLITATGQRVTLRCSPRSGDLSVYWYQQSLDQGLQFLIQYYNGEERAKGNILERFSAQQFPDLHSELNLSSLELGDSALYFCASSVVPNTEAFFGQGTRLTVV.

This clonotype was counted at least ten times. The rearrangement joins TRBV20-1 to TRBJ2-2; perhaps TRBD1 as D (5 bases). The CDR3 covers 12 residues. The V gene lost 2 bases and the J gene lost 6 bases, with 7 bases spanning the gap. Germline V gene sequence: CDR1 DFQATT, CDR2 SNEGSKA (reference sequence). CDR3 DNA sequence: TGCAGTGCTAGAATGGGGCCCGGGGAGCTGTTTTTT. Protein product: CSARMGPGELFF.

This clonotype was seen at least ten times. The chain is built from TRBV7-9 and TRBJ1-6, with no clear D. Germline V gives CDR1 SEHNR, CDR2 FQNEAQ (reference sequence). Trimming pared 9 bases from V and 7 bases from J, leaving 19 bases between. This CDR3 comprises 15 residues. DNA for the CDR3: TGTGCCAGTACGTCAGGAACGATGTGGAATTCACCCCTCCACTTT. Amino acid sequence: CASTSGTMWNSPLHF.

This clonotype was observed at least ten times. V usage is TRBV5-1 and J usage is TRBJ2-1; perhaps TRBD2 as D (6 bases). Germline-derived CDR1 and CDR2 are SGHRS and YFSETQ. V dropped 0 bases and J dropped 3 bases, with 10 bases sitting between them. The CDR3 is 15 amino acids. This chain's CDR3 is CASSLAGGDYNEQFF. In DNA form, the CDR3 reads TGCGCCAGCAGCTTGGCGGGCGGGGACTACAATGAGCAGTTCTTC.

This clonotype was counted at least ten times. The chain uses TRBV7-9 and TRBJ1-1; 7 positions match TRBD1. Germline assignment: CDR1 SEHNR and CDR2 FQNEAQ (reference sequence). This CDR3 has 14 amino acids. J was trimmed by 9 bases and V by 5 bases; bases with no gene match: 12. The CDR3 nucleotides read TGTGCCAGCAGCCCAGGACAGGTGAAGGTAAAAGCTTTCTTT. Amino acids: CASSPGQVKVKAFF.

In this sample, this clonotype turned up many times. The V call is TRBV6-6, the J call TRBJ1-1, with a tentative D call TRBD1 (5 bases). This CDR3 has 12 amino acids. The V gene lost 7 bases and the J gene lost 4 bases, with 10 bases spanning the gap. Germline V gene data show CDR1 as MNHNY and CDR2 as SVGAGI (reference sequence). In DNA, the CDR3 is TGTGCCAGCACAGGGATAGGCACTGAAGCTTTCTTT. Amino acid sequence: CASTGIGTEAFF.

Many counts were recorded for this clonotype. This chain uses TRBV12-3 or TRBV12-4 with TRBJ1-1, with D possibly matching TRBD1 (6 bases). Deletions cut 3 bases from V and 5 bases from J, with 10 bases between. CDR3 length: 13 residues. Here the CDR3 reads CASSFTGKTEAFF. The CDR3 DNA is TGTGCCAGCAGTTTTACAGGGAAAACTGAAGCTTTCTTT.

At least ten counts were recorded for this clonotype. This chain joins TRBV5-5 and TRBJ2-7; no firm D call. The CDR3 runs to 12 residues. Germline V CDR1 and CDR2: SGHKS, YYEKEE (reference sequence). Trimming removed 4 bases at V and 6 bases at J, with 11 bases between. The CDR3 region has the DNA TGTGCCAGCAGCCCCTTCGGACGCGAGCAGTACGTC. It translates to CASSPFGREQYV.

This clonotype was seen many times. V usage is TRBV12-3 or TRBV12-4 and J usage is TRBJ2-1; D gene ambiguous. Trimming pared 3 bases from V and 0 bases from J, leaving 18 bases between. The CDR3 runs 18 residues. Here the CDR3 reads CASSLSPIADSSYNEQFF. The CDR3 region has the DNA TGTGCCAGCAGTTTGAGTCCCATAGCTGATAGCTCCTACAATGAGCAGTTCTTC.

This clonotype has ten or more counts. The V gene is TRBV29-1, the J gene TRBJ1-2, with 7 bases identical to TRBD1. The CDR3 sequence is 12 residues long. V dropped 5 bases and J dropped 6; count of bases not matched to a gene: 6. Germline V gene sequence: CDR1 SQVTM, CDR2 ANQGSEA. DNA of the CDR3: TGCAGCGTTTTAACAGGGGAGAATGGCTACACCTTC. It translates to CSVLTGENGYTF.

This clonotype was observed many times. The chain is built from TRBV7-2 and TRBJ1-1; D remains unclear. CDR1 and CDR2 from the germline V gene are SGHTA and FQGNSA. The CDR3 length is 15 residues. V was pared by 3 bases and J by 5 bases, with 16 bases between. Written as DNA, the CDR3 is TGTGCCAGCAGCTTCGTTCGGGCAGTAAGGACTGAAGCTTTCTTT. Encoded protein: CASSFVRAVRTEAFF.

This chain links TRBV21-1 with TRBJ2-7; the D call in the table, TRBD1, was not verified against the DNA. TRBV21-1 counts as a pseudogene. The CDR3 spans 14 residues. CDR3 sequence (DNA): TGTGCCAGCAGCCGGACAGGGCGCAAATACGAGCAGTACTTC. As protein: CASSRTGRKYEQYF.

This clonotype showed up many times. The rearrangement uses TRBV19 and TRBJ2-1; 7 bases map to TRBD2. The CDR3 runs to 14 residues. The V segment lost 8 bases and the J segment 6 bases; nucleotides outside the gene matches: 10. Per germline, CDR1 LNHDA and CDR2 SQIVND (reference sequence). The chain's CDR3 is CASGAREGFNEQFF. In nucleotides, the CDR3 is TGTGCCAGTGGGGCGAGGGAGGGGTTCAATGAGCAGTTCTTC.

This clonotype showed up many times. The V gene is TRBV4-3, the J gene TRBJ2-1; 12 nucleotides match TRBD2. The germline CDR1 and CDR2 sequences are LGHNA and YSLEER. The V and J ends lost 0 bases and 0 bases, in that order; junction bases with no gene match: 9. This CDR3 has 20 residues. The CDR3 DNA sequence: TGCGCCAGCAGCCAAGACCAGACTAGCGGGGGTCCGAGCTCCTACAATGAGCAGTTCTTC. It codes for CASSQDQTSGGPSSYNEQFF.

This clonotype was counted ten times or more. This chain links TRBV18 with TRBJ2-7; no definite D call. Germline CDR1 reads KGHSH; CDR2 reads LQKENI. Between the trimmed V and J ends, which lost 5 bases and 5 bases, there was a span of 16 bases. This CDR3 region has 14 residues. This CDR3 is CASSSWGKTDEQYV. CDR3 DNA sequence: TGTGCCAGCTCATCTTGGGGAAAGACGGACGAGCAGTACGTC.